This TCR beta chain was documented in a study of T cell clonotyping in hematopoietic cell transplantation. Sequencing used immunoSEQ multiplex PCR; TCRdb keeps in-frame clones, though not all of them. The sample has 28,000 or so clones; about 94% are singletons. The CDR3 consists of 15 residues. The V gene's germline CDR1 is MDHEN and CDR2 SYDVKM. Germline trimming cut 6 bases from V and 4 bases from J; bases unmatched to any gene: 3. Points on this clone: The antigen remains undetermined.

Study-wide results and limits: At the given depth, recipient repertoires were over 95% de novo clonotypes. Broader posttransplant TCR repertoire diversity was predicted by graft donor and pretransplant recipient Inverse Simpson Index values. No sorting was done, leaving CD4 and CD8 contributions mixed. Pathologically expanded recipient clonotypes increased progressively from day 30 to day 180 as diversity fell.

This sequence originates from a man aged 50 or older in good health. Some clones in this sample may be carry-over from other donors' samples. The J gene is TRBJ1-4, the V gene TRBV28; TRBD1 agrees at 12 bases. Specimen: peripheral blood mononuclear cells. The DNA of the CDR3 is TGTGCCAGCAGGGGACAGGGGGCGGGTAATGAAAAACTGTTTTTT. Translated: CASRGQGAGNEKLFF.